This T cell receptor beta chain comes out of a study of T cell repertoires in cytomegalovirus infection. Study summary: The public TCR beta signatures pointed to both CMV infection and matching HLA type. Study observations and caveats: Across the ex vivo response, the dominant clonotypes were HLA-C-restricted CMV-specific TCR beta clonotypes. People with CMV and the relevant HLA were identified by cumulative public TCR beta family frequency.

This clonotype has more than one count but fewer than ten. The antigen is unknown. CDR3 length: 14 residues. CDR1 MNHEY and CDR2 SMNVEV come from the germline V gene (reference sequence). V was cut by 3 bases and J by 2 bases, with 8 bases left in between. Each CDR3 protein gets one entry after TCRdb re-called the reads with MiXCR. Altogether fewer than 200,000 distinct CDR3 sequences are present, approximately 19% being singletons, with the ten largest covering around 3.1%. The rearrangement links TRBV27 to TRBJ1-5; D gene uncertain. Input material: PBMCs. This TCR came from a human donor in good health (CMV status not recorded). Some clones in this sample may be carry-over from other donors' samples. This CDR3 is CASSLGRGNQPQHF. As DNA, the CDR3 is TGTGCCAGCAGTTTGGGTAGAGGCAATCAGCCCCAGCATTTT.